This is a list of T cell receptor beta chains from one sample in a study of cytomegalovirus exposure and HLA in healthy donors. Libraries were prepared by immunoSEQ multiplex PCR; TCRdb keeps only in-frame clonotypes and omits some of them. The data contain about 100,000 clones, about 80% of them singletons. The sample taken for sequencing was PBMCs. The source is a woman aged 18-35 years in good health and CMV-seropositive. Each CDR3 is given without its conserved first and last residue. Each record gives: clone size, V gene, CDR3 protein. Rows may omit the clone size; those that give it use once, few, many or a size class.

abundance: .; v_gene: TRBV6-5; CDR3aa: ASSSLLAASTDTQY
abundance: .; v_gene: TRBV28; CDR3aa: ASSLLGGGEFLYGYT
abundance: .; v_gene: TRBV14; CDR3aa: ASTKKASVDTGELF
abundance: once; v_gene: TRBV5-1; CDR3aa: ASLRTSGITDTQY
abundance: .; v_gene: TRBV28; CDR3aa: ASSLGAWISSYEQY
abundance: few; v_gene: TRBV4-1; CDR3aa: ASSQGLDQGSYNEQF
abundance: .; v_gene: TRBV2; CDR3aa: ASRKDSLYGYT
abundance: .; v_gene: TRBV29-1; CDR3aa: SARTGEIGELF
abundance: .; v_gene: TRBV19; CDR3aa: ASSPLAGVGQPQH
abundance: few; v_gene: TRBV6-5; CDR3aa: ASSRTGGSYEQY
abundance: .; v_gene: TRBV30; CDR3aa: AWTVGQGNQPQH
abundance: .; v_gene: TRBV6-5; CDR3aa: ASSAGGPYEQY
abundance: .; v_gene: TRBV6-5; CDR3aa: ASSPGDLSNQPQH
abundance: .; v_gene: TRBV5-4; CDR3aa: ASSLDGAPSTDTQY
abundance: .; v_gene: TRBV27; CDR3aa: ASTRQGAEAF
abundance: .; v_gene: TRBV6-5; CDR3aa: ASSYGGRAPGELF
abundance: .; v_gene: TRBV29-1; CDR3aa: SVGGDPYEQY
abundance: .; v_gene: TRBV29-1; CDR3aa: SVVVGAEAF
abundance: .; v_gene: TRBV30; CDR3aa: AWSRSPYEQY
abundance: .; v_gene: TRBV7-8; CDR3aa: ASSLEGTGRFGYT
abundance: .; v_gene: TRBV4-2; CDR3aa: ASSPFEFTGELF
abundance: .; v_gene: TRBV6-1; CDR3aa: ASSEGSSTREQF
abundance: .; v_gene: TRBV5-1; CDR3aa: ASSLAVSYEQY
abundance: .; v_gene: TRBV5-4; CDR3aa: ASSWGAFSGVGTDTQY
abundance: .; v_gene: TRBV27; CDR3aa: ASSFLADTDTQY
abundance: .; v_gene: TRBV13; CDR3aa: ASSLGTSGRESDTQY
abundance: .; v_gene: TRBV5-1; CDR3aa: ASSLAAGGSYNEQF
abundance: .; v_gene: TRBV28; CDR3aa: ASTELAGTYNEQF
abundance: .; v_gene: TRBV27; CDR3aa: ASSSLAGVDEQY
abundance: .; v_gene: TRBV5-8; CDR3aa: ASSLESGWDITDTQY
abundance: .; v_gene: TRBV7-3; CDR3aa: ASSRGAAGTNTEAF
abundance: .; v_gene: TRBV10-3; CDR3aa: AISELGTSGDTQY
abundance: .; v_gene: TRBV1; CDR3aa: TSSLAGGTDTQY
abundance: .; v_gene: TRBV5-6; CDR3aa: ASSLGGAGGTDTQY
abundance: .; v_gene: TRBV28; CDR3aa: ASSLWGTVAAF
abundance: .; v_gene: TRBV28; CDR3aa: ASSMDRGGYGYT
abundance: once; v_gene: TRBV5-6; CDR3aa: ASSPASGRWTGELF
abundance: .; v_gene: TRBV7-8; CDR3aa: ASSVLPQTGLGGYT
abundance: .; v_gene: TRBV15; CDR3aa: ATSRDYLAASSYEQY
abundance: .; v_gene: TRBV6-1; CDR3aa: ASSVTSGSGEQY
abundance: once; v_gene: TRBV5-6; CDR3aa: ASSPTSGSSYNEQF
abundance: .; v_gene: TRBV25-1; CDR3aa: ASSQLAGGLSEQF
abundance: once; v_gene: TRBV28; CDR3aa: ASSLRGETQY
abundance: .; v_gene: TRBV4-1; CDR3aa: ASSQDDSLFYEQY
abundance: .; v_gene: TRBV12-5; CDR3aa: ASGLTGNNEQF
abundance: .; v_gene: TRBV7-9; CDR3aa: ASSLNLRTQETQY
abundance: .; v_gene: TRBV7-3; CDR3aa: ASSLVGGLATEAF
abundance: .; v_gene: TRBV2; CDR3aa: ASIVREINGYT
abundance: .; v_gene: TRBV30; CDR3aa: AWSDGTAYNEQF